This passage covers 16 T cell receptor beta chains from one sample sequenced in a study of blood T cell repertoires in COVID-19. TCRdb keeps only in-frame clones here, not all; method: immunoSEQ multiplex PCR. The sample has 200,000 to 250,000 clones, roughly 86% seen once. Specimen: peripheral blood. These receptors came from a woman between 50 and 59 years old with COVID-19, enrolled during active disease.

The rearrangement links TRBV12-3 or TRBV12-4 to TRBJ1-3; D is ambiguous. Deletions cut 4 bases from V and 4 bases from J, with 8 bases between. CDR3 length equals 13 residues. CDR3 bases: TGTGCCAGCAGTTACAATACAGGAAACACCATATATTTT. This translates into CASSYNTGNTIYF.

The chain recombines TRBV7-2 with TRBJ2-7, with TRBD2 identical over 16 bases. V trimming: 5 bases; J trimming: 0 bases; junction bases outside the gene matches: 7. In germline, CDR1 is SGHTA, CDR2 FQGNSA. This CDR3 is built from 18 residues. CDR3 residues: CASSQGLAGGLYSYEQYV. In nucleotides, the CDR3 is TGTGCCAGCAGCCAGGGACTAGCGGGGGGGTTATACTCCTACGAGCAGTACGTC.

The chain joins TRBV18 to TRBJ2-3; TRBD1 might be the D (5 bases). Germline values: CDR1 KGHSH, CDR2 LQKENI. The V end lost 2 bases, the J end lost 2 bases, and 14 bases lay between the germline ends. The CDR3 loop spans 16 amino acids. The CDR3 sequence: CASSPIQGPATDTQYF. The CDR3 DNA reads TGTGCCAGCTCACCAATCCAGGGTCCTGCCACAGATACGCAGTATTTT. Full variable domain (outside the CDR3, taken from reference TRBV18 and TRBJ2-3): NAGVMQNPRHLVRRRGQEARLRCSPMKGHSHVYWYRQLPEEGLKFMVYLQKENIIDESGMPKERFSAEFPKEGPSILRIQQVVRGDSAAYFCASSPIQGPATDTQYFGPGTRLTVL.

The chain carries TRBV19 and TRBJ2-3; D unresolved. This CDR3 has 13 amino acids. The V end was cut by 3 bases, the J end by 6 bases, with 10 bases between. Germline values: CDR1 LNHDA, CDR2 SQIVND (reference sequence). CDR3 in DNA: TGTGCCAGTAGTATCTTCGTTCTCGATACGCAGTATTTT. This encodes CASSIFVLDTQYF.

The chain links TRBV28 to TRBJ2-5; TRBD2 agrees at 7 bases. Germline V lookup: CDR1 MDHEN, CDR2 SYDVKM. CDR3 length equals 16 residues. The V segment lost 1 base and the J segment 2 bases; nucleotides outside the gene matches: 7. CDR3 residues: CASSLLGRGGQETQYF. The CDR3 nucleotides read TGTGCCAGCAGTTTATTGGGGAGGGGAGGACAAGAGACCCAGTACTTC.

V gene TRBV6-5 combines with J gene TRBJ2-1; 11 bases are shared with TRBD2. The germline V gene has CDR1 MNHEY and CDR2 SVGAGI. This CDR3 is 15 amino acids long. The junction had 6 bases not matched to a gene; V was cut back by 7 bases and J by 4 bases. The CDR3 DNA reads TGTGCCAGCATAGTAGGGACTAGCGGTTACAATGAGCAGTTCTTC. This gives the protein CASIVGTSGYNEQFF.

The chain is built from TRBV18 and TRBJ1-4; unclear D gene. The V and J ends lost 5 bases and 4 bases respectively, with 8 bases between them. This CDR3 has 13 residues. The V gene's germline CDR1 is KGHSH and CDR2 LQKENI. This CDR3 is CASSTDFNEKLFF. CDR3 DNA sequence: TGTGCCAGCTCAACTGATTTTAATGAAAAACTGTTTTTT. Supplemented by reference TRBV18 and TRBJ1-4, the full variable domain reads NAGVMQNPRHLVRRRGQEARLRCSPMKGHSHVYWYRQLPEEGLKFMVYLQKENIIDESGMPKERFSAEFPKEGPSILRIQQVVRGDSAAYFCASSTDFNEKLFFGSGTQLSVL.

The gene calls are TRBV6-5 and TRBJ2-7; 8 positions agree with TRBD1. V lost 6 bases and J lost 4; bases outside the gene matches: 11. The CDR3 length is 15 residues. Germline CDR1 and CDR2: MNHEY and SVGAGI. CDR3 sequence reads: CASSDPTGAGYEQYF. CDR3 DNA: TGTGCCAGCAGCGATCCGACAGGGGCTGGGTACGAGCAGTACTTC.

This rearrangement joins TRBV9 to TRBJ2-1; TRBD2 agrees at 7 bases. The germline V gene has CDR1 SGDLS and CDR2 YYNGEE. J gave up 7 bases and V 0 bases, and 7 bases lay outside the gene matches. The CDR3 runs to 15 residues. This chain's CDR3 is CASSVEAGVRNEQFF. The CDR3 bases are TGTGCCAGCAGCGTAGAGGCGGGGGTTCGTAATGAGCAGTTCTTC.

The chain carries TRBV28 and TRBJ1-5, with TRBD1 as a possible D gene (6 bases). Germline lookup yields CDR1 MDHEN and CDR2 SYDVKM. This CDR3 comprises 14 residues. V was clipped by 5 bases and J by 3 bases, with 11 bases between them. The CDR3 DNA sequence: TGTGCCAGCAGTGACAGGAGCGTCAATCAGCCCCAGCATTTT. It specifies CASSDRSVNQPQHF.

This chain uses TRBV19 with TRBJ1-2, with a possible D match to TRBD1 (5 bases). The CDR3 is 13 amino acids. V was clipped by 5 bases and J by 5 bases, with 12 bases between them. Germline V gene lookup returns CDR1 LNHDA and CDR2 SQIVND (reference sequence). In nucleotides, the CDR3 is TGTGCCAGTAGTGGGAGGGACGGGTATGGCTACACCTTC. Protein sequence: CASSGRDGYGYTF.

The chain uses TRBV27 and TRBJ1-4; 9 bases map to TRBD1. Trimming cost V 5 bases and J 8 bases; bases outside gene matches: 9. Germline V gene lookup returns CDR1 MNHEY and CDR2 SMNVEV (reference sequence). CDR3 length equals 15 residues. CDR3 DNA sequence: TGTGCCAGCAGTCCCCTCACAGGGGGCAGGGAAAAACTGTTTTTT. Translated: CASSPLTGGREKLFF.

The rearrangement uses TRBV29-1 and TRBJ2-5, with D tentatively TRBD1 (6 bases). With 7 bases removed from V and 4 bases from J, the gap between germline ends came to 19 bases. CDR1 and CDR2 (germline): SQVTM, ANQGSEA. The CDR3 has 14 amino acids. CDR3 nucleotides: TGCAGCGCCCCGAAACAGGGTCTAGGAGAGACCCAGTACTTC. Amino acid sequence: CSAPKQGLGETQYF.

This rearrangement joins TRBV28 to TRBJ1-6, with 10 positions matching TRBD1. CDR1 MDHEN and CDR2 SYDVKM come from the germline V gene. V lost 6 bases and J lost 9; bases outside the gene matches: 8. The CDR3 totals 15 residues. CDR3 sequence: CASSSTGTGVSPLHF. CDR3 sequence (DNA): TGTGCCAGCAGCTCCACCGGGACAGGGGTTTCACCCCTCCACTTT. The complete variable domain, with remaining parts taken from reference TRBV28 and TRBJ1-6, reads DVKVTQSSRYLVKRTGEKVFLECVQDMDHENMFWYRQDPGLGLRLIYFSYDVKMKEKGDIPEGYSVSREKKERFSLILESASTNQTSMYLCASSSTGTGVSPLHFGNGTRLTVT.

The CDR3: CASSEGTSGGLSTDTQYF. CDR3 bases: TGTGCCAGCAGCGAGGGGACTAGCGGGGGCCTTAGCACAGATACGCAGTATTTT. V and J are TRBV11-3 and TRBJ2-3; 14 positions agree with TRBD2. The germline V gene encodes CDR1 SGHNT and CDR2 YENEEA. This CDR3 is 18 amino acids long. Trimming removed 5 bases from V and 0 bases from J; junction bases left unmatched: 7.

The table lists this clone with many counts. The chain combines TRBV5-1 with TRBJ1-4, with D possibly being TRBD1 (6 bases). V was shortened by 4 bases and J by 5 bases, with 15 bases between the two germline ends. The germline V gene encodes CDR1 SGHRS and CDR2 YFSETQ. CDR3 length equals 15 residues. CDR3 nucleotide sequence: TGCGCCAGCAGCCCGAGGGGGGGCCCAAATGAAAAACTGTTTTTT. Protein: CASSPRGGPNEKLFF.